This TCR beta chain comes out of a study of shared clonotypes between healthy human individuals. Study in general: The plates for each donor numbered three CD4 naive, three CD4 memory, two CD8 naive and one CD8 memory.

TCRdb's table, derived via immunoSEQ multiplex PCR, lists solely in-frame clones and lacks some. The sample has around 600,000 clones, roughly 95% seen once. The CDR3 has 13 amino acids. CDR1 is MDHEN, CDR2 SYDVKM, per germline. The junction had 10 bases not matched to a gene; V was cut back by 11 bases and J by 4 bases. Only CD45RO-negative cells positively selected for CCR7 counted as naive CD8 cells, so terminally differentiated effector memory CD45RA+ cells were excluded. Within Nashville, Tennessee resided all donors, each a Caucasian adult. Study findings and constraints: Some clonotypes were shared by all four sorted-subset donors, while others were not shared. The non-shared ones had lower generation probabilities than the shared ones. The genetic and exposure-history diversity represented was limited by few donors.

As to this clone: Its antigen is unidentified.

The rearrangement links TRBV28 to TRBJ1-1; TRBD1 agrees at 7 bases. The sequence was obtained from a woman in her twenties or thirties in good health. The source material was naive CD8+ T cells sorted from blood. CDR3 sequence (DNA): TGTGCCGGGCGCTACAGGGGAGGCACTGAAGCTTTCTTT. This sequence encodes CAGRYRGGTEAFF.